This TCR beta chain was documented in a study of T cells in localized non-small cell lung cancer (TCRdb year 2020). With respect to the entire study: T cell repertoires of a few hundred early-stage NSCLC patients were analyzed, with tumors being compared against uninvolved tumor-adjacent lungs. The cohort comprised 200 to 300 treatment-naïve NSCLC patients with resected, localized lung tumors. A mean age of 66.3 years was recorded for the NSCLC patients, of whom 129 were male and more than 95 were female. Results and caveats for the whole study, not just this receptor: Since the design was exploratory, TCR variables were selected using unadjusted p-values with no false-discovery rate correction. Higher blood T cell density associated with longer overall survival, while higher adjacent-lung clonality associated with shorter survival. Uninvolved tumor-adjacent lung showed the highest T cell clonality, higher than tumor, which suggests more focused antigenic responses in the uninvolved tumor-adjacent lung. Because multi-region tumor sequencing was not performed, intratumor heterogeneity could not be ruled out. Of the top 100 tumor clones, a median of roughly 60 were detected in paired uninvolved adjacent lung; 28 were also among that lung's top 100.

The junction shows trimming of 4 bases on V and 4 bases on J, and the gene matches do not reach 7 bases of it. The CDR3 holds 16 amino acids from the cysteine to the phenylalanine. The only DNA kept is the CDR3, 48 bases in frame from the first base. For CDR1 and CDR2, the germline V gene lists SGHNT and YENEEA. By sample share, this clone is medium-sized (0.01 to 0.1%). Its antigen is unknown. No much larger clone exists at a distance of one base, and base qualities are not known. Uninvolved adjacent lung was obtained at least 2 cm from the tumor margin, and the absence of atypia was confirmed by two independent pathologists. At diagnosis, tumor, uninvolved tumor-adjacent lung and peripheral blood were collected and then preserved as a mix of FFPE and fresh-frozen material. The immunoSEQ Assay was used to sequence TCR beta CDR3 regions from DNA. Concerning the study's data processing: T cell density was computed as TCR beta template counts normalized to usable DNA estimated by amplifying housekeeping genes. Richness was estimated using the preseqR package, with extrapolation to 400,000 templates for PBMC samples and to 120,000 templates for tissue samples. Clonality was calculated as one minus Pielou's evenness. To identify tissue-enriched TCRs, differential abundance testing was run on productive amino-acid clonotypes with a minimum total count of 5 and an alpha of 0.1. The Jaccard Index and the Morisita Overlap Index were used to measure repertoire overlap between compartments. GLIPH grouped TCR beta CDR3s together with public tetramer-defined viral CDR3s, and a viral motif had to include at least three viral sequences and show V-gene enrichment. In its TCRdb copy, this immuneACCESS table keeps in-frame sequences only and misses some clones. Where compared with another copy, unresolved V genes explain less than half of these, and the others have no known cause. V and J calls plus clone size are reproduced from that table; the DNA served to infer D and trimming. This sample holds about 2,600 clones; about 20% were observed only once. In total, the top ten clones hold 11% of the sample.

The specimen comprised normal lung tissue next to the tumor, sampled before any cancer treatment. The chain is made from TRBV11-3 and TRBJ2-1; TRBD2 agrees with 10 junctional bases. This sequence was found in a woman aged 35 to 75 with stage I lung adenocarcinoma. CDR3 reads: CASSSPATSGYNEQFF. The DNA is TGTGCCAGCAGCTCCCCTGCGACTAGCGGGTACAATGAGCAGTTCTTC.